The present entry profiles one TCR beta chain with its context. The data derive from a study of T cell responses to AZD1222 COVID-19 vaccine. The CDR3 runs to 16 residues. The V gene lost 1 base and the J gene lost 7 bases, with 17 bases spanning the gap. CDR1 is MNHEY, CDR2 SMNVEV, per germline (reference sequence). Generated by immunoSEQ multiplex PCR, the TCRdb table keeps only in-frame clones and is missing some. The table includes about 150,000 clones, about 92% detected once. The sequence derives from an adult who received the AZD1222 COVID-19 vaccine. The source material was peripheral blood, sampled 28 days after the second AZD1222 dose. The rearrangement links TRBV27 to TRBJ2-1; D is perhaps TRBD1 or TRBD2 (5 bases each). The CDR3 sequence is CASSLYPGTEPNEQFF. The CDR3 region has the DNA TGTGCCAGCAGTTTATATCCGGGGACGGAACCTAATGAGCAGTTCTTC.